This T cell receptor beta chain was profiled in a study of breast tumors, draining lymph nodes, adjacent tissues. TCRdb processed the multiplex PCR reads anew with MiXCR; each CDR3 protein has one entry. The sample consists of some 47,000 distinct CDR3 sequences, under 55% of them appearing once. This clonotype was obtained from a female donor with breast cancer. Some clones in this sample may be carry-over from other donors' samples. The sequencing input was breast tumor tissue.

Written as DNA, the CDR3 is TGTGCCAGCAGTGAACAGCGCAATCAGCCCCAGCATTTT. This encodes CASSEQRNQPQHF. The V gene is TRBV6-4, the J gene TRBJ1-5; no reliable D call. The V and J ends lost 3 bases and 2 bases respectively, with 5 bases between them. Germline CDR1 reads MRHNA; CDR2 reads SNTAGT. This CDR3 contains 13 residues.